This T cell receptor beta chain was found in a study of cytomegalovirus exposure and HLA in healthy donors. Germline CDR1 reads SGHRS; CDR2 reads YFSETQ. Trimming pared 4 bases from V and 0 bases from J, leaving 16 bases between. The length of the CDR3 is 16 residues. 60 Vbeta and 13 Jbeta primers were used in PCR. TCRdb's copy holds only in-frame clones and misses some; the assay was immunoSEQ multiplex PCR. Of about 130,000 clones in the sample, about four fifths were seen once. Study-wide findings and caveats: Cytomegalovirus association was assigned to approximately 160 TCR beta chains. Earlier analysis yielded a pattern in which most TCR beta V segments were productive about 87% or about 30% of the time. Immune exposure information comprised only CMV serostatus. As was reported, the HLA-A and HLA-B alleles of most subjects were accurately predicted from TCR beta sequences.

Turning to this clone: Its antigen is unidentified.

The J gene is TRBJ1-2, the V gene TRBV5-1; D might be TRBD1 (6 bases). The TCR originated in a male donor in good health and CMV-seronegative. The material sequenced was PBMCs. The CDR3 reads CASSLQTGRSNYGYTF. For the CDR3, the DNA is TGCGCCAGCAGCCTACAGACAGGTAGATCTAACTATGGCTACACCTTC.